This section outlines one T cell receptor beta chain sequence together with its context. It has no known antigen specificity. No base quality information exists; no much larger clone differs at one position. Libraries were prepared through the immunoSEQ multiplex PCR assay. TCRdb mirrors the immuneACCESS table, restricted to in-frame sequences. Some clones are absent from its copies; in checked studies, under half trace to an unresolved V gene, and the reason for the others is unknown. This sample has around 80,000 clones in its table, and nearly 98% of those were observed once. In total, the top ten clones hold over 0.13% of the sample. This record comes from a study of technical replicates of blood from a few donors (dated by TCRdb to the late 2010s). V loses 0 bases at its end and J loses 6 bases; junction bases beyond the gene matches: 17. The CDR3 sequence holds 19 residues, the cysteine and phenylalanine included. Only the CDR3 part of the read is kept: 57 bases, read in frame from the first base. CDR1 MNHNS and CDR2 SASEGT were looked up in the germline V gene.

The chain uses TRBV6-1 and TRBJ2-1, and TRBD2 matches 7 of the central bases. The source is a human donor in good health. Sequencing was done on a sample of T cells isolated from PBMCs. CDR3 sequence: CASSEALRGFAGVLNEQFF. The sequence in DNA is TGTGCCAGCAGTGAAGCGCTTCGGGGCTTCGCGGGAGTGCTCAATGAGCAGTTCTTC.